What follows are 27 T cell receptor beta chains derived from one specimen sequenced in a study of blood T cell repertoires in COVID-19. Sequencing used immunoSEQ multiplex PCR; TCRdb keeps in-frame clones, though not all of them. The sample holds 200,000 to 250,000 clones, about 85% seen once. Material for sequencing was peripheral blood. These receptors were taken from a man in his forties with acute or convalescent COVID-19.

The V and J genes are TRBV5-1 and TRBJ2-7; the match to TRBD2 covers 12 bases. Germline V gene data show CDR1 as SGHRS and CDR2 as YFSETQ. The CDR3 consists of 15 residues. Unmatched junction bases numbered 7, after V lost 4 bases and J lost 5 bases. The CDR3 reads CASSVTSGGSDEQYF. The CDR3 DNA follows: TGCGCCAGCAGCGTGACTAGCGGGGGATCGGACGAGCAGTACTTC.

This clone is a singleton in its sample. The rearrangement uses TRBV5-1 and TRBJ1-1, with 8 positions matching TRBD1. This CDR3 is built from 15 residues. Germline loops: CDR1 SGHRS, CDR2 YFSETQ. V lost 4 bases and J lost 5; bases outside the gene matches: 10. CDR3 nucleotide sequence: TGCGCCAGCAGCCAATTCGCACAGGGGGGGACTGAAGCTTTCTTT. Translating gives CASSQFAQGGTEAFF.

This clone was detected only once. The rearrangement uses TRBV7-9 and TRBJ2-7, with TRBD1 as a possible D gene (6 bases). Germline CDR1 is SEHNR and CDR2 is FQNEAQ (reference sequence). This CDR3 is built from 14 residues. The germline V and J ends were trimmed by 7 bases and 3 bases, with 16 bases remaining between them. The CDR3 sequence: CASTLGGSDYEQYF. The CDR3 region has the DNA TGTGCCAGCACCCTAGGGGGATCAGACTACGAGCAGTACTTC.

This clone was detected only once. The chain links TRBV19 to TRBJ1-5; D possibly corresponds to TRBD1 (5 bases). Deletions cut 10 bases from V and 5 bases from J, with 21 bases between. Germline-derived CDR1 and CDR2 are LNHDA and SQIVND (reference sequence). The CDR3 is made up of 15 amino acids. The CDR3 loop is CATTLGGWGDQPQHF. CDR3 DNA: TGTGCCACCACATTGGGGGGTTGGGGTGATCAGCCCCAGCATTTT. The variable domain in full, completed from reference TRBV19 and TRBJ1-5, reads DGGITQSPKYLFRKEGQNVTLSCEQNLNHDAMYWYRQDPGQGLRLIYYSQIVNDFQKGDIAEGYSVSREKKESFPLTVTSAQKNPTAFYLCATTLGGWGDQPQHFGDGTRLSIL.

CDR3 protein: CASSLSYYNSPLHF. The CDR3 nucleotides are TGTGCCAGCAGTTTATCGTATTATAATTCACCCCTCCACTTT. This chain uses TRBV27 with TRBJ1-6; no firm D call. CDR1 is MNHEY, CDR2 SMNVEV, per germline (reference sequence). The CDR3 runs 14 residues. V gave up 0 bases and J gave up 4 bases, with 4 bases separating them.

The chain uses TRBV4-2 and TRBJ1-2; D is ambiguous. Trimming cost V 1 base and J 4 bases, with 7 bases left between them. This CDR3 has 13 amino acids. Germline V gene sequence: CDR1 LGHNA, CDR2 YNFKEQ. The CDR3 DNA reads TGTGCCAGCAGCCAAGGGCTAGTCTATGGCTACACCTTC. This codes for CASSQGLVYGYTF.

With respect to this clone: In the same sample, other DNA sequences code for this CDR3. The CDR3 spells CASSPTTGNTEAFF. DNA of the CDR3: TGCGCCAGCAGCCCCACCACCGGGAACACTGAAGCTTTCTTT. V and J are TRBV5-1 and TRBJ1-1; D gene ambiguous. The germline CDR1 and CDR2 sequences are SGHRS and YFSETQ. The CDR3 totals 14 residues. Trimming removed 4 bases at V and 1 base at J, with 11 bases between.

The gene calls are TRBV28 and TRBJ2-4, with D possibly TRBD2 on 6 matching bases. V was clipped by 6 bases and J by 0 bases, with 18 bases between them. The germline V gene encodes CDR1 MDHEN and CDR2 SYDVKM. The CDR3 runs to 17 residues. CDR3 bases: TGTGCCAGCAGCCAGAGCTCGCGGGGCCAAGCCAAAAACATTCAGTACTTC. This gives the protein CASSQSSRGQAKNIQYF.

The J gene is TRBJ1-2, the V gene TRBV11-2, with 7 positions matching TRBD1. Germline CDR1 SGHAT, CDR2 FQNNGV. This CDR3 spans 15 amino acids. Unmatched junction bases numbered 13, after V lost 8 bases and J lost 4 bases. CDR3 sequence: CASSGNEGAGYGYTF. CDR3 bases: TGTGCCAGCTCCGGTAATGAGGGGGCAGGCTATGGCTACACCTTC.

The V gene is TRBV4-1, the J gene TRBJ1-2; D perhaps matches TRBD1 (6 bases). Germline V gene sequence: CDR1 MGHRA, CDR2 YSYEKL. Between the trimmed V and J ends, which lost 1 base and 4 bases, there was a span of 10 bases. The CDR3 loop spans 14 amino acids. The CDR3 loop is CASSQVQGPYGYTF. In DNA form, the CDR3 reads TGCGCCAGCAGCCAAGTTCAGGGGCCCTATGGCTACACCTTC.

V usage is TRBV5-1 and J usage is TRBJ1-1, with a tentative D call TRBD1 (5 bases). Between the trimmed V and J ends, which lost 4 bases and 0 bases, there was a span of 10 bases. The germline V gene has CDR1 SGHRS and CDR2 YFSETQ. This CDR3 spans 14 amino acids. The chain's CDR3 is CASSTTGVNTEAFF. As DNA, the CDR3 is TGCGCCAGCAGCACAACAGGAGTGAACACTGAAGCTTTCTTT.

V and J are TRBV5-1 and TRBJ1-6; 7 nucleotides line up with TRBD1. Trimming took 0 bases from V and 7 from J; bases not matched to a gene: 10. CDR3 size: 17 residues. CDR1 SGHRS and CDR2 YFSETQ come from the germline V gene. Written as DNA, the CDR3 is TGCGCCAGCAGCTTGGGGGACAGCCAAACTAGCAATTCACCCCTCCACTTT. Translated, it gives CASSLGDSQTSNSPLHF.

This clone was found once. The rearrangement links TRBV10-3 to TRBJ2-2, with D perhaps TRBD2 (7 bases). Germline loops: CDR1 ENHRY, CDR2 SYGVKD. The CDR3 is 15 residues long. V was pared by 8 bases and J by 1 base, with 14 bases between. CDR3 DNA sequence: TGTGCCATCGAGGGGGGGCAGAAGAACACCGGGGAGCTGTTTTTT. This translates into CAIEGGQKNTGELFF.

The V gene is TRBV27, the J gene TRBJ1-4, with D perhaps matching TRBD1 (5 bases). The CDR3 contains 14 residues. V lost 3 bases and J 8 bases, leaving 13 bases between the germline ends. CDR1 and CDR2 from the germline V gene are MNHEY and SMNVEV (reference sequence). The CDR3 DNA is TGTGCCAGCAGTTTGGCAGGGTTGCGGGAAAAACTGTTTTTT. Translated, it gives CASSLAGLREKLFF.

A single count supports this clone. The DNA of the CDR3 is TGTGCCAGCAGCTCCCGGTTTACTCCGAACACCGGGGAGCTGTTTTTT. Translation gives CASSSRFTPNTGELFF. The chain carries TRBV11-3 and TRBJ2-2; D ambiguous. The CDR3 length is 16 residues. The germline CDR1 and CDR2 sequences are SGHNT and YENEEA. The V end lost 4 bases, the J end lost 0 bases, and 12 bases lay between the germline ends.

The chain recombines TRBV15 with TRBJ2-1; 8 positions agree with TRBD2. The CDR3 spans 15 residues. Germline V gives CDR1 LNHNV, CDR2 YYDKDF (reference sequence). J gave up 9 bases and V 3 bases, and 10 bases lay outside the gene matches. CDR3 region: CATSSRGGGPREQFF. The CDR3 DNA reads as TGTGCCACCAGCAGCCGGGGCGGGGGGCCACGTGAGCAGTTCTTC.

This chain's CDR3 is CASSEGTGGQAFF. CDR3 in DNA: TGTGCCAGCAGTGAAGGGACAGGGGGCCAAGCTTTCTTT. The chain links TRBV6-1 to TRBJ1-1; 11 positions agree with TRBD1. The CDR3 length is 13 residues. J gave up 9 bases and V 1 base, and 1 base lay outside the gene matches. CDR1 is MNHNS and CDR2 is SASEGT in the germline V gene.

The rearrangement joins TRBV7-2 to TRBJ2-5, with a tentative D call TRBD1 (5 bases). Trimming shortened V by 1 base and J by 7 bases, and 10 bases separated the two germline ends. The CDR3 runs 13 residues. Germline assignment: CDR1 SGHTA and CDR2 FQGNSA. CDR3 region: CASSLGFTGTQYF. In nucleotides, the CDR3 is TGTGCCAGCAGCTTAGGGTTTACAGGGACCCAGTACTTC.

The chain has TRBV11-3 and TRBJ2-1, with TRBD2 matching over 13 bases. This CDR3 contains 17 residues. Trimming took 3 bases from V and 8 from J; bases not matched to a gene: 10. Germline values: CDR1 SGHNT, CDR2 YENEEA. The CDR3 coding sequence is TGTGCCAGCAGCTTGGTCTGGACTAGCGGGGGACGGGATGAGCAGTTCTTC. Its translation: CASSLVWTSGGRDEQFF. The full variable domain, in which reference TRBV11-3 and TRBJ2-1 provide the parts outside the CDR3, is EAGVVQSPRYKIIEKKQPVAFWCNPISGHNTLYWYLQNLGQGPELLIRYENEEAVDDSQLPKDRFSAERLKGVDSTLKIQPAELGDSAVYLCASSLVWTSGGRDEQFFGPGTRLTVL.

This chain connects TRBV10-3 to TRBJ2-4; D perhaps matches TRBD2 (5 bases). V was trimmed by 8 bases and J by 1 base, leaving 18 bases between them. Germline V gives CDR1 ENHRY, CDR2 SYGVKD. This CDR3 has 16 residues. CDR3 sequence reads: CAISEGIAEAKNIQYF. As DNA, the CDR3 is TGTGCCATCTCTGAGGGTATCGCTGAGGCCAAAAACATTCAGTACTTC.

The V call is TRBV3-1 (or the pseudogene TRBV3-2), the J call TRBJ1-1, with 7 bases matching TRBD1. This CDR3 is 17 amino acids long. CDR1 and CDR2 (germline): LGHDT, YNNKEL (reference sequence). With 0 bases clipped from V and 0 bases from J, the junction kept 7 bases outside the gene matches. CDR3 loop: CASSQEGTAMMNTEAFF. The CDR3 DNA reads as TGTGCCAGCAGCCAAGAGGGGACAGCCATGATGAACACTGAAGCTTTCTTT.

This clone was seen just once. J is TRBJ1-1 and V is TRBV11-1, with D maybe TRBD1 (6 bases). The V gene lost 1 base and the J gene lost 1 base, with 10 bases spanning the gap. Germline CDR1 SGHAT, CDR2 FQDESV (reference sequence). The length of the CDR3 is 15 residues. CDR3 residues: CASSLGRGGNTEAFF. For the CDR3, the DNA is TGTGCCAGCAGCTTAGGTCGAGGGGGGAACACTGAAGCTTTCTTT.

V usage is TRBV2 and J usage is TRBJ1-6; D gene uncertain. The CDR3 has 15 amino acids. Germline V gene data show CDR1 as SNHLY and CDR2 as FYNNEI. The V gene lost 5 bases and the J gene lost 10 bases, with 18 bases spanning the gap. The CDR3 coding sequence is TGTGCCAGCAGTTCCGGACGGGCGGCGGGATCACCCCTCCACTTT. Translation gives CASSSGRAAGSPLHF.

The J gene is TRBJ1-2, the V gene TRBV6-5, with D perhaps TRBD1 (5 bases). The germline V and J ends were trimmed by 0 bases and 4 bases, with 9 bases remaining between them. Germline CDR1 and CDR2: MNHEY and SVGAGI. The CDR3 is 14 residues long. CDR3 bases: TGTGCCAGCAGTTACTCTGATCAGGGCTATGGCTACACCTTC. Amino acid sequence: CASSYSDQGYGYTF.

The V call is TRBV4-1, the J call TRBJ2-7; D possibly corresponds to TRBD2 (5 bases). CDR1 MGHRA and CDR2 YSYEKL come from the germline V gene. The CDR3 has 14 amino acids. V was shortened by 3 bases and J by 5 bases, with 14 bases between the two germline ends. CDR3 nucleotides: TGCGCCAGCAGCCATCTAGAGGGTTCCCACGAGCAGTACTTC. Protein: CASSHLEGSHEQYF.

The chain combines TRBV7-2 with TRBJ2-3; 8 bases fit TRBD2. Germline lookup yields CDR1 SGHTA and CDR2 FQGNSA. Trimming took 2 bases from V and 8 from J; bases not matched to a gene: 12. This CDR3 has 16 residues. The CDR3 DNA follows: TGTGCCAGCAGCTTACAAGCGGGGGCGGACCTTGCTACGCAGTATTTT. This encodes CASSLQAGADLATQYF.

This rearrangement joins TRBV12-3 or TRBV12-4 to TRBJ2-7; TRBD2 matches at 10 bases. The junction had 6 bases not matched to a gene; V was cut back by 9 bases and J by 4 bases. This CDR3 contains 13 residues. The CDR3 bases are TGTGCCAGTAATAGCGGGGGGTTATACGAGCAGTACTTC. It codes for CASNSGGLYEQYF.